Presented here are 24 T cell receptor beta chains from one specimen sequenced in a study of neoadjuvant anti-PD-1 for oral cavity cancer. Profiled with immunoSEQ multiplex PCR; TCRdb holds only in-frame clones, not every one. The sample lists more than 12,000 clones, over 65% seen once, with 2.5% to 3% in the top ten. The sample was PBMCs, taken before nivolumab (anti-PD-1) treatment. These receptors were collected from a person aged 40 to 85 with oral cavity squamous cell carcinoma.

The chain couples TRBV9 to TRBJ2-1, with D possibly being TRBD1 or TRBD2 (5 bases each). The V end was cut by 4 bases, the J end by 6 bases, with 17 bases between. The CDR3 covers 15 residues. Germline V CDR1 and CDR2: SGDLS, YYNGEE. In DNA form, the CDR3 reads TGTGCCAGCAGCCCCGCGGGTTGGGACGCCAATGAGCAGTTCTTC. It encodes CASSPAGWDANEQFF.

The chain uses TRBV7-3 and TRBJ2-5; the D call may be TRBD1 or TRBD2 (6 bases each). Per the germline V gene, CDR1 is SGHTA and CDR2 is FQGTGA. This CDR3 is 16 amino acids long. Trimming stripped 5 bases from V and 4 bases from J, with 20 bases between. The CDR3 DNA sequence: TGTGCCAGCAGCCCGGGGGCGAGGGCGGGGACAGAGACCCAGTACTTC. Translation gives CASSPGARAGTETQYF.

This chain uses TRBV29-1 with TRBJ1-1; a weak D match, TRBD1 (5 bases). Germline assignment: CDR1 SQVTM and CDR2 ANQGSEA. The CDR3 loop spans 12 amino acids. V was clipped by 4 bases and J by 7 bases, with 13 bases between them. The DNA of the CDR3 is TGCAGCGTTGCATCGGGACTGGGTGAAGCTTTCTTT. This translates into CSVASGLGEAFF. The whole variable domain, filled in from reference TRBV29-1 and TRBJ1-1, reads SAVISQKPSRDICQRGTSLTIQCQVDSQVTMMFWYRQQPGQSLTLIATANQGSEATYESGFVIDKFPISRPNLTFSTLTVSNMSPEDSSIYLCSVASGLGEAFFGQGTRLTVV.

The V gene is TRBV9, the J gene TRBJ2-3, with 9 bases identical to TRBD1. Germline V lookup: CDR1 SGDLS, CDR2 YYNGEE. The length of the CDR3 is 15 residues. The J segment lost 5 bases and the V segment lost 2 bases, leaving 6 bases of the junction unmatched. CDR3 nucleotides: TGTGCCAGCAGCGTGGGACAGGGATTATTAGATACGCAGTATTTT. This translates into CASSVGQGLLDTQYF.

This chain's CDR3 is CASSLYTGNTIYF. DNA for the CDR3: TGCGCCAGCAGCTTATACACTGGAAACACCATATATTTT. This chain connects TRBV5-1 to TRBJ1-3; D ambiguous. The germline V gene encodes CDR1 SGHRS and CDR2 YFSETQ. CDR3 length: 13 residues. With 2 bases removed from V and 2 bases from J, the gap between germline ends came to 5 bases.

This clone was seen only once. This chain links TRBV27 with TRBJ1-1; D ambiguous. This CDR3 spans 14 amino acids. Trimming took off 1 base at V and 5 bases at J, with 11 bases between the two ends. The germline V gene has CDR1 MNHEY and CDR2 SMNVEV (reference sequence). The CDR3 is CASSLLVGLTEAFF. The CDR3, as DNA: TGTGCCAGCAGTTTATTAGTAGGGTTAACTGAAGCTTTCTTT.

This clone came up once. The rearrangement joins TRBV6-6 to TRBJ2-7, with D uncertain. The CDR3 covers 12 residues. Between the trimmed V and J ends, which lost 7 bases and 0 bases, there was a span of 7 bases. CDR1 is MNHNY, CDR2 SVGAGI, per germline (reference sequence). The CDR3 loop is CASTDDSYEQYF. CDR3 sequence (DNA): TGTGCCAGCACGGACGACTCCTACGAGCAGTACTTC.

The V and J genes are TRBV19 and TRBJ2-2, with 8 bases lining up with TRBD2. This CDR3 region has 16 residues. V lost 6 bases, J lost 3 bases, and 9 bases stayed unmatched. Germline assignment: CDR1 LNHDA and CDR2 SQIVND (reference sequence). CDR3 in DNA: TGTGCCAGTAGAAACTGGGCGGGGGGCGACACCGGGGAGCTGTTTTTT. The encoded protein is CASRNWAGGDTGELFF.

V gene TRBV2 combines with J gene TRBJ2-4; 8 nucleotides agree with TRBD1. This CDR3 has 17 amino acids. V lost 6 bases and J lost 2; bases outside the gene matches: 12. Germline V gene sequence: CDR1 SNHLY, CDR2 FYNNEI. The DNA for the CDR3 is TGTGCCAGCAGCCAAGGACAGGGTTTAGTTTCCAAAAACATTCAGTACTTC. It yields the protein CASSQGQGLVSKNIQYF.

This clone was detected once. The genes are TRBV27 and TRBJ2-3, with no clear D. CDR1 is MNHEY and CDR2 is SMNVEV in the germline V gene (reference sequence). V gave up 7 bases and J gave up 2 bases, with 19 bases separating them. This CDR3 spans 16 amino acids. The CDR3 DNA reads TGTGCCAGCAAAGATGGGCCGGCCCTCTCCACAGATACGCAGTATTTT. The encoded protein is CASKDGPALSTDTQYF.

The CDR3 DNA follows: TGTGCCAGCAGTAGGGGGCAGGGAAGGACTGAAGCTTTCTTT. Its translation: CASSRGQGRTEAFF. The J gene is TRBJ1-1, the V gene TRBV7-3, with 7 bases aligning to TRBD1. The CDR3 runs to 14 residues. Germline lookup yields CDR1 SGHTA and CDR2 FQGTGA. V shed 6 bases and J 5 bases; nucleotides not matched to a gene: 9.

The rearrangement uses TRBV28 and TRBJ2-7; 8 bases align to TRBD1. The V and J ends lost 5 bases and 5 bases, in that order; junction bases with no gene match: 8. In germline, CDR1 is MDHEN, CDR2 SYDVKM. The CDR3 loop spans 14 amino acids. The DNA for the CDR3 is TGTGCCAGCAGTGGGCCAGGGGGCGCCCACGAGCAGTACTTC. This sequence encodes CASSGPGGAHEQYF.

A single count supports this clone. The chain combines TRBV11-3 with TRBJ2-1, with unresolved D. V was clipped by 5 bases and J by 8 bases, with 19 bases between them. The CDR3 loop spans 15 amino acids. Germline V gene lookup returns CDR1 SGHNT and CDR2 YENEEA. The CDR3 spells CASSARSTVFDEQFF. CDR3 nucleotides: TGTGCCAGCAGCGCGAGAAGCACGGTTTTCGATGAGCAGTTCTTC.

V usage is TRBV30 and J usage is TRBJ2-7; D call uncertain. The CDR3 sequence is 12 residues long. Trimming stripped 5 bases from V and 2 bases from J, with 10 bases between. From germline, CDR1 is GTSNPN and CDR2 SVGIG (reference sequence). CDR3 bases: TGTGCCTGGTCCCCCCGACCCTACGAGCAGTACTTC. This encodes CAWSPRPYEQYF.

This rearrangement joins TRBV28 to TRBJ1-1; possible D gene TRBD1, 5 bases. The CDR3 extends over 11 amino acids. Germline values: CDR1 MDHEN, CDR2 SYDVKM. V was cut by 3 bases and J by 8 bases, with 7 bases left in between. CDR3 sequence reads: CASSFWGEAFF. In nucleotides, the CDR3 is TGTGCCAGCAGTTTTTGGGGGGAAGCTTTCTTT.

This clone has more than one count but fewer than ten. This sequence joins TRBV7-2 and TRBJ1-5; D is unclear. CDR1 and CDR2 from the germline V gene are SGHTA and FQGNSA. Between the trimmed V and J ends, which lost 4 bases and 3 bases, there was a span of 16 bases. CDR3 length: 16 residues. CDR3 in DNA: TGTGCCAGCAGCTCGACCATCGGACGGTCCAATCAGCCCCAGCATTTT. Translated: CASSSTIGRSNQPQHF.

In DNA form, the CDR3 reads TGTGCCAGCAGCTATTACGTAGAGGGGATTAGAAACACCATATATTTT. This encodes CASSYYVEGIRNTIYF. This chain joins TRBV7-9 and TRBJ1-3; perhaps TRBD1 as D (5 bases). CDR1 and CDR2 (germline): SEHNR, FQNEAQ (reference sequence). The CDR3 length is 16 residues. V lost 4 bases and J 5 bases, leaving 18 bases between the germline ends.

The chain recombines TRBV19 with TRBJ2-2; TRBD2 agrees at 11 bases. The CDR3 is made up of 19 amino acids. V was pared by 6 bases and J by 5 bases, with 17 bases of the junction left unmatched. CDR1 LNHDA and CDR2 SQIVND come from the germline V gene (reference sequence). The CDR3 DNA reads TGTGCCAGTAGCCTCATGTGGAATAGCGGGAGGGCCGGGACCGGGGAGCTGTTTTTT. It codes for CASSLMWNSGRAGTGELFF.

CDR3 DNA: TGTGCCAGCACCCAGCGACAGACCTACAATGAGCAGTTCTTC. Encoded protein: CASTQRQTYNEQFF. V usage is TRBV7-9 and J usage is TRBJ2-1, with D maybe TRBD1 (5 bases). In germline, CDR1 is SEHNR, CDR2 FQNEAQ (reference sequence). Trimming shortened V by 7 bases and J by 2 bases, and 12 bases separated the two germline ends. This CDR3 is built from 14 residues.

The chain recombines TRBV12-1 with TRBJ1-1. TRBV12-1 represents a pseudogene. This CDR3 region has 11 residues. CDR3 nucleotides: TGTGCCAGCAAATCCTCGGTCCTTGCTTTCTTT. Translated, it gives CASKSSVLAFF.

The V gene is TRBV5-1, the J gene TRBJ2-1; D gene unclear. Trimming removed 0 bases at V and 2 bases at J, with 6 bases between. The germline gives CDR1 SGHRS, CDR2 YFSETQ. CDR3 length equals 14 residues. CDR3 nucleotide sequence: TGCGCCAGCAGCTTGGGCGGACCCTACAATGAGCAGTTCTTC. Encoded protein: CASSLGGPYNEQFF. The full variable domain, rest sourced from reference TRBV5-1 and TRBJ2-1, is KAGVTQTPRYLIKTRGQQVTLSCSPISGHRSVSWYQQTPGQGLQFLFEYFSETQRNKGNFPGRFSGRQFSNSRSEMNVSTLELGDSALYLCASSLGGPYNEQFFGPGTRLTVL.

The V and J genes are TRBV14 and TRBJ1-2, with D tentatively TRBD1 (6 bases). The CDR3 covers 16 residues. The V gene's germline CDR1 is SGHDN and CDR2 FVKESK. V gave up 1 base and J gave up 4 bases, with 16 bases separating them. CDR3 bases: TGTGCCAGCAGCCAAGGGAACCCGACAGGACTCTATGGCTACACCTTC. It yields the protein CASSQGNPTGLYGYTF.

V is TRBV7-3 and J is TRBJ2-3; TRBD1 or TRBD2 may be the D gene (7 bases each). The germline V gene encodes CDR1 SGHTA and CDR2 FQGTGA. V was shortened by 5 bases and J by 1 base, with 10 bases between the two germline ends. This CDR3 comprises 14 residues. CDR3 protein: CASSSGTGTDTQYF. The CDR3 DNA is TGTGCCAGCAGCAGCGGGACAGGCACAGATACGCAGTATTTT.

This chain links TRBV5-1 with TRBJ2-1; 14 bases fit TRBD2. The ends lost 4 bases at V and 7 bases at J; junction bases unmatched: 10. The CDR3 length is 17 residues. Germline values: CDR1 SGHRS, CDR2 YFSETQ. The CDR3 DNA is TGCGCCAGCAGCCCCCGGCGGGGACTAGCGGGAGAGAATGAGCAGTTCTTC. Translating it yields CASSPRRGLAGENEQFF.